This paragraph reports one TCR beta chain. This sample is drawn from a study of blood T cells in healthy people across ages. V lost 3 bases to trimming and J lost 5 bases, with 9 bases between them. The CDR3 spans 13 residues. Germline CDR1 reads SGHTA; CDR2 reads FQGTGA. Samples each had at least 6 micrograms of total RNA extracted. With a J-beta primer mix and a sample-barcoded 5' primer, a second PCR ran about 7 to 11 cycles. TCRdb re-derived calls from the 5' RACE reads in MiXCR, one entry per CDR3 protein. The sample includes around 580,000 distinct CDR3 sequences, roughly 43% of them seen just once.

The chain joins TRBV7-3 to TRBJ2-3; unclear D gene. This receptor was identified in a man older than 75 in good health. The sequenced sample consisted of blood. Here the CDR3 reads CASSFYIEDTQYF. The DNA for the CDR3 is TGTGCCAGCAGCTTCTATATTGAAGATACGCAGTATTTT.